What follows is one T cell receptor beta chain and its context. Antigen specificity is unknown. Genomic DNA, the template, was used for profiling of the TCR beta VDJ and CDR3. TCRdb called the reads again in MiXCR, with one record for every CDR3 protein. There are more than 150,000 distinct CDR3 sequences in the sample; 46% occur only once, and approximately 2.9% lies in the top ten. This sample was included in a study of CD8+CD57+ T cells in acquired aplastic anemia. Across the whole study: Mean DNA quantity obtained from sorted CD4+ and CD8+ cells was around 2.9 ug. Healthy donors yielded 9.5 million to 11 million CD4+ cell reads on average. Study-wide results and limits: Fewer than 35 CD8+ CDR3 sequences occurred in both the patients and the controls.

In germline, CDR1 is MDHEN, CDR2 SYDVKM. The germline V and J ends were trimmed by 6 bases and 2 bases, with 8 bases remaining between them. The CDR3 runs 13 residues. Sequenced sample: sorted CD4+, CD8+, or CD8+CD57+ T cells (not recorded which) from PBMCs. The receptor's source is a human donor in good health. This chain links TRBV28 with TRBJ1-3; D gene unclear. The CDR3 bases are TGTGCCAGCAGCGGACGACCTGGAAACACCATATATTTT. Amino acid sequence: CASSGRPGNTIYF.